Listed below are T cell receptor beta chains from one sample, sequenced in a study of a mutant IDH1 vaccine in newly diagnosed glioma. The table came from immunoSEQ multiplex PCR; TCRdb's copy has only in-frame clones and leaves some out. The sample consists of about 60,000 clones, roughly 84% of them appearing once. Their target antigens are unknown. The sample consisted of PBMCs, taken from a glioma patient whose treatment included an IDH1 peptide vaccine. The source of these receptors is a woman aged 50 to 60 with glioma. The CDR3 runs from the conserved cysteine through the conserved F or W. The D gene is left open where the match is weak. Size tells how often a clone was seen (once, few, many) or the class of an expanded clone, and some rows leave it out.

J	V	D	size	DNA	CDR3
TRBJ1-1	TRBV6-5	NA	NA	TGTGCCAGCAGTTACTCGGTCGGGGGAACTGAAGCTTTCTTT	CASSYSVGGTEAFF
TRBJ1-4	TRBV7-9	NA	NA	TGTGCCAGCAGCCTCGGGATTGCGGACCTTAATGAAAAACTGTTTTTT	CASSLGIADLNEKLFF
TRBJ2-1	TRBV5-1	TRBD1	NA	TGCGCCAGCAGCTCCCGGACAGGGGGCTACAATGAGCAGTTCTTC	CASSSRTGGYNEQFF
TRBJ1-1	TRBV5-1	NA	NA	TGCGCCAGCAGCCGAGCGTTCAAGTCCGGGACCATGAACACTGAAGCTTTCTTT	CASSRAFKSGTMNTEAFF
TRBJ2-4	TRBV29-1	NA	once	TGCAGCGTTGCCGGGGGAGCCAAAAACATTCAGTACTTC	CSVAGGAKNIQYF
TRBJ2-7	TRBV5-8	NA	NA	TGTGCCAGTAGCCCCAGTAATGCCTACGAGCAGTACTTC	CASSPSNAYEQYF
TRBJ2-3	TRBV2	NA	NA	TGTGCCAGCAGTGAAGCGCTTTGGCTTGACGAGAATACGCAGTATTTT	CASSEALWLDENTQYF
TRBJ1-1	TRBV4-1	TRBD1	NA	TGCGCCAGCAGCCAAAGACTACAGGGGAGGAACACTGAAGCTTTCTTT	CASSQRLQGRNTEAFF
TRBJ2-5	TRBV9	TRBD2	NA	TGTGCCAGCAGCTCGGTAGCGGGGGTGGGAGAGACCCAGTACTTC	CASSSVAGVGETQYF
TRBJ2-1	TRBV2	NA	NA	TGTGCCATAGCGAAGTACTCCTACAATGAGCAGTTCTTC	CAIAKYSYNEQFF
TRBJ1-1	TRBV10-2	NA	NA	TGCGCCAGCAGACTACAGGGGAACACTGAAGCTTTCTTT	CASRLQGNTEAFF
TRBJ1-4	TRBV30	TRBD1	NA	TGTGCCTGGGGACAGGGGGCGCAAAGGGAAAAACTGTTTTTT	CAWGQGAQREKLFF
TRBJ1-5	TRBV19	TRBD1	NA	TGTGCCAGTCACTGGACAGGGTCAGGTCAGCCCCAGCATTTT	CASHWTGSGQPQHF
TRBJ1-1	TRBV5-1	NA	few	TGCGCCAGCAGCACCGGGCAGAGGCCTGAAGCTTTCTTT	CASSTGQRPEAFF
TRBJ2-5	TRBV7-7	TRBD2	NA	TGTGCTAGCAGCTTAGCGTCAGCGGGGGGACAAGAGACCCAGTACTTC	CASSLASAGGQETQYF
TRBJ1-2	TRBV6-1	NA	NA	TGTGCCAGCATCCTGGACGGCTTCTATGGCTACACCTTC	CASILDGFYGYTF
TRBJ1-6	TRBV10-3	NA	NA	TGTGCCATCCGGCGCAGCGCGCTAGGATATAATTCACCCCTCCACTTT	CAIRRSALGYNSPLHF
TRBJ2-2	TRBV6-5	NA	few	TGTGCCAGCAGTTCCGAGACAGAGCTGTTTTTT	CASSSETELFF
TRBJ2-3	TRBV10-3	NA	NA	TGTGCCACTGCTAGGGCCCCAGGCGATACGCAGTATTTT	CATARAPGDTQYF
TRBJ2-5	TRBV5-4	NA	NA	TGTGCCAGCAGCTTGGTCGGAGGGGGAGAGACCCAGTACTTC	CASSLVGGGETQYF
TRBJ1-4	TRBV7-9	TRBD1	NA	TGTGCCAGCAGACCCGGACAGGGGAAAAATGAAAAACTGTTTTTT	CASRPGQGKNEKLFF
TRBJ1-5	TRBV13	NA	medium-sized	TGTGCCAGCAGCTTAGGCGGCAGGAAAGCAAAGCCCCAGCATTTT	CASSLGGRKAKPQHF
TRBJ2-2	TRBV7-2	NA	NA	TGTGCCAGCAGCGTCGACACCACCGGGGAGCTGTTTTTT	CASSVDTTGELFF
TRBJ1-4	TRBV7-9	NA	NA	TGTGCCAGCAGCTTAGACCAATGGGGCGTACAGGAAAAACTGTTTTTT	CASSLDQWGVQEKLFF
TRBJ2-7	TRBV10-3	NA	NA	TGTGCCATCAGTGAGGACAGTTACGAGCAGTACTTC	CAISEDSYEQYF
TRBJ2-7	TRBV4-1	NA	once	TGCGCCAGCAGCCCCCCTGGGCGAGACTACGAGCAGTACTTC	CASSPPGRDYEQYF
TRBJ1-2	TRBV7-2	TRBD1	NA	TGTGCCAGCAGCTTGACGACAGGGAGTAATGGCTACACCTTC	CASSLTTGSNGYTF
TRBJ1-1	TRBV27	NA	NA	TGTGCCAGCAGTTATACAGGGATGAACACTGAAGCTTTCTTT	CASSYTGMNTEAFF
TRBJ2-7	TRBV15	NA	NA	TGTGCCACCAGCAGAGGGGGACTGGGCTACGAGCAGTACTTC	CATSRGGLGYEQYF
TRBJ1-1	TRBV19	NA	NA	TGTGCCAGCAATTCCAGGGTTGGTGAAGCTTTCTTT	CASNSRVGEAFF
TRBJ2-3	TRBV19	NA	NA	TGTGCCAGTAGTGGGTGGGGGGCCACAGATACGCAGTATTTT	CASSGWGATDTQYF
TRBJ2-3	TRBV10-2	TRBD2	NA	TGCGCCAGCAGTGAGGAGCGGGGCCGCACAGATACGCAGTATTTT	CASSEERGRTDTQYF
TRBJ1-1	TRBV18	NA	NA	TGTGCCAGCTCACAAGGAAGAGAGGCCACTGAAGCTTTCTTT	CASSQGREATEAFF
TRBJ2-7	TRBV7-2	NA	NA	TGTGCCATCGCTAGGACGGGCGTCTCCTACGAGCAGTACTTC	CAIARTGVSYEQYF
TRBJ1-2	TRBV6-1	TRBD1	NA	TGTGCCAGCGGGAGCCCCGGACAGGGCTCCGGCTACACCTTC	CASGSPGQGSGYTF
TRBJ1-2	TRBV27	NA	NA	TGTGCCAGCAGTTTATATCAGGGCAGCTATGGCTACACCTTC	CASSLYQGSYGYTF
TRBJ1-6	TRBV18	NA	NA	TGTGCCAGCTCACTCCTCCTAAACCGGGCGTGGAATTCACCCCTCCACTTT	CASSLLLNRAWNSPLHF
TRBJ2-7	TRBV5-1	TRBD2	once	TGCGCCAGCAGCTCAACTAGCGGGGTCTCCTACGAGCAGTACTTC	CASSSTSGVSYEQYF
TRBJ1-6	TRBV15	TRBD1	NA	TGTGCCACTATGCGGACAGGGGATGGGTCCCTCCACTTT	CATMRTGDGSLHF
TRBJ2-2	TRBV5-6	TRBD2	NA	TGTGCCAGCAGCTTATGGACTAGCGGGGGGGCCGGCACCGGGGAGCTGTTTTTT	CASSLWTSGGAGTGELFF